This TCR beta chain was recorded in a study of control samples from healthy donors and cancer patients (dated by TCRdb to 2019 to 2021). Receptor libraries were prepared by the immunoSEQ multiplex PCR assay. TCRdb stores this immuneACCESS table with in-frame sequences only. Part of the clones is absent; in the studies checked, under half of the shortfall reflects unresolved V genes, and no reason is known for the rest. Present in this sample are some 12,000 clones, approximately 93% of which were seen just once. 27% of the sample is held by the ten biggest clonotypes. The germline V gene (reference sequence) specifies LNHDA as CDR1 and SQIVND as CDR2. The cysteine opens and the phenylalanine closes a CDR3 of 15 amino acids. Here the CDR3 DNA is all that survives: 45 bases in frame from base 1. V is pared back by 6 bases and J by 4 bases, with 16 bases lying between the germline termini. As concerns this clone: Its antigen remains unidentified. No much larger clone exists at a distance of one base, and base qualities are not known.

The sample consisted of PBMCs. The TCR was taken from a man aged 70-80 years with head and neck cancer. The V and J segments used are TRBV19 and TRBJ2-1; the D region possibly corresponds to TRBD2 (6 bases align). The bases read TGTGCCAGTAGACCCCCCCTCGGGAGTTACAATGAGCAGTTCTTC. Its coded protein is CASRPPLGSYNEQFF. With all but the CDR3 taken from the reference TRBV19 and TRBJ2-1 genes, the full variable domain is: DGGITQSPKYLFRKEGQNVTLSCEQNLNHDAMYWYRQDPGQGLRLIYYSQIVNDFQKGDIAEGYSVSREKKESFPLTVTSAQKNPTAFYLCASRPPLGSYNEQFFGPGTRLTVL.